This TCR beta chain was observed in a study of blood T cell repertoires in COVID-19 (TCRdb year 2020). With respect to the entire study: Samples from collaborators originated in the United States, Italy and Spain and spanned both the acute and convalescent phases of COVID-19. The prospective study material was composed of cDNA or gDNA derived from T cells, B-cell-depleted T cells, or PBMCs. The dataset comprised deeply sampled blood TCRbeta repertoires from subjects exposed to, actively infected with, or recovered from COVID-19. The repertoires were released in a freely available public database intended as a resource for research on the immune response to SARS-CoV-2. The samples were drawn from the first 160 participants of the ongoing ImmuneRACE study and from over 950 subjects provided by 6 global collaborators. Nearly every sample came with metadata listing a de-identified subject ID, COVID-19 status, age in years and sex. Where HLA class I and class II types were available, the types were taken from metadata supplied by the sample provider, not from assay-based typing.

Beyond this particular receptor, the publication reports: Clinical and demographic metadata were provided uncurated, with the amount varying by source and participant.

With respect to this clone: Its antigen is unknown. Base-call qualities are not available, and no considerably larger clone is one nucleotide away.

Participants in the prospective study were aged about 18 to 89 years, lived in about two dozen United States geographic areas, and enrolled through a virtual design. In the prospective study, participants were assigned to cohorts based on the clinical history participants reported in a screening survey and a study questionnaire. Recovered participants in ImmuneRACE Cohort 3 were defined by two consecutive negative NP/OP PCR tests, clearance by a healthcare professional, or resolution of symptoms. In the prospective study, whole blood, serum and a nasopharyngeal or oropharyngeal swab were collected from each participant by mobile phlebotomists. Prospective study participants could optionally give additional blood draws and questionnaires over a roughly 2-month period. Blood samples from the prospective study were shipped frozen or at room temperature prior to DNA extraction. TCRbeta CDR3 regions were amplified from genomic DNA by means of the immunoSEQ Assay, a bias-controlled multiplex PCR. Processing in the source paper ran as follows. Nucleated cell counts per sample were estimated from amplification of reference gene primers within the assay. To quantify the absolute abundance of each unique TCRbeta CDR3 rearrangement, sequence reads were collapsed and filtered. For each sample, productive Simpson clonality was calculated as the square root of Simpson's diversity index over productive rearrangements. TCRdb provides this immuneACCESS table in a form limited to in-frame rearrangements. Some clones are lacking; in checked studies, under half of them reflect an unresolved V gene, and why the rest are absent is not known. The V and J calls and clone size were taken over from that table, and D and trimming were inferred from the DNA. Counted in this sample were 150,000 to 200,000 clones; roughly 88% of them appeared once. Roughly 9% of the sample comes from the top ten.

From the cysteine through the phenylalanine, the CDR3 covers 14 amino acids. The retained sequence is limited to the CDR3, 42 bases, with the frame set at the first base. V gives up 0 bases and J gives up 5 bases, and the segment between their germline ends measures 9 bases. Based on the germline V gene, the CDR1 and CDR2 sequences are SGHVS and FQNEAQ. The TCR comes from a woman aged 18 to 35 who had recovered from COVID-19. The chain was built from TRBV7-8 and TRBJ2-3, with a tentative D gene TRBD1 over 5 matching bases. The sequenced material came from PBMCs or T cells enriched from blood (not recorded which). The nucleotide sequence is given as TGTGCCAGCAGCTTAGCGTATAGGGGAGATACGCAGTATTTT. Translation gives CASSLAYRGDTQYF. Joined to the reference TRBV7-8 and TRBJ2-3 proteins, this CDR3 gives the full variable domain: GAGVSQSPRYKVAKRGQDVALRCDPISGHVSLFWYQQALGQGPEFLTYFQNEAQLDKSGLPSDRFFAERPEGSVSTLKIQRTQQEDSAVYLCASSLAYRGDTQYFGPGTRLTVL.